Detailed here is one TCR beta chain. No antigen is known for it. Sequences MDHEN (CDR1) and SYDVKM (CDR2) are obtained from the germline V gene. V drops 4 bases and J drops 3 bases, leaving 10 bases in between. The CDR3, from cysteine to phenylalanine, totals 13 residues. Left in the record is the CDR3 DNA by itself, 39 bases read in frame from the first base. The receptor library was made with the immunoSEQ multiplex PCR assay. For the multiplex PCR, a mixture combining 60 forward primers for TCR Vbeta segments and 13 reverse primers for TCR Jbeta segments was used. The CDR3 region of rearranged TCR beta genes was amplified from genomic DNA by a multiplex PCR assay. On the Illumina HiSeq System, the amplified TCR beta libraries were sequenced as 87-base-pair reads. The original pipeline was this. A later analysis tallied roughly 80 million unique TCR beta chains across the 600 to 700 repertoires, and about 12 million of those chains were shared by two or more donors. A nearest-neighbor algorithm error-corrected the raw reads and collapsed the reads into unique sequences, merging closely related sequences to remove PCR and sequencing errors. V, D and J gene segments were assigned by aligning CDR3 sequences to IMGT reference sequences. For a sequence to be retained, a match of at least six nucleotides to both a V gene segment and a J gene segment was required. Rearrangements were classified as productive when the CDR3 lacked stop codons and remained in frame with V and J, and all other rearrangements were classified as non-productive. CDR3 was defined by IMGT convention, running from the second conserved V-encoded cysteine to the conserved J-encoded phenylalanine. The earlier analysis of 500 to 650 of the donors excluded any sequence lacking an unambiguous match to a single V gene segment. In an earlier analysis of 587 of the donors, a V segment was called functional when productive rearrangements were above 56.7%, and segregating when the standard deviation between donors exceeded 5%. A statistical classification framework was built to diagnose cytomegalovirus status from the catalog of TCR beta chain sequences. In a later analysis, TCR nucleotide sequences were compared against IMGT/GENE-DB human TR gene sequences so that V and J genes could be assigned. Using the TCRdist pipeline, a later analysis assigned CDR3 sequences along with most-parsimonious VDJ recombination scenarios. A later analysis defined each TCR beta chain by its CDR3 amino acid sequence plus V-gene family, and excluded reads lacking a unique V-gene family. A later analysis removed 550 to 700 highly shared, low-generation-probability nucleotide sequences to deal with suspected cross-contamination and a sequencing artifact. In a later analysis, a clonal expansion index for each public chain was calculated from normalized within-repertoire ranks of inferred template counts. In a later analysis, generation probabilities were computed using a VDJ recombination model fitted to out-of-frame rearrangements, and the results were checked against IGoR. A later analysis scored TCR-TCR, TCR-HLA and TCR-CMV co-occurrence with hypergeometric tests, applying a repertoire-size bias correction to TCR pairs. To estimate false discovery rates, a later analysis permuted the HLA or CMV assignments 20 times. In a later analysis, co-occurring TCRs were grouped with DBSCAN, and TCRdist sequence similarity was added when clustering was performed within HLA-allele-positive subsets. For co-occurrence clustering, repertoires with fewer than 30,000 or more than 120,000 public chains were excluded, along with roughly five repertoires with anomalous nucleotide sharing. TCRdb obtained this table from immuneACCESS and retained in-frame rearrangements with V and J assigned. These tables miss some clones; where compared with another copy, unresolved V genes account for less than half of the shortfall, and the remainder is unexplained. V and J calls and clone size follow that table, whereas D and trimming were derived from the DNA. The sample table on file contains more than 70,000 clones. In total, the top ten clones hold 1.3% to 1.5% of the sample.

The sample is drawn from a study of cytomegalovirus exposure and HLA in healthy donors (dated by TCRdb to about 2017). In terms of the full investigation: In an earlier analysis of 450 to 750 of the donors, about 270 Gb of sequence data and 100 million or so unique TCR beta sequences from 180 million or so T cells were reported. Among roughly 370 genotyped donors of the cohort, an average of about 240,000 unique TCR beta nucleotide sequences were sequenced per donor, 15% to 20% of them non-productive. The genetic ancestry cluster associated with self-reported Caucasian donors included 70% to 85% of the roughly 400 genotyped donors. An earlier analysis of nearly 600 of the donors applied high-throughput TCR beta sequencing to assess whether each TCR beta V gene segment acted as functional or pseudogenic. Both class I and class II loci were covered by HLA typing, at four-digit resolution. To predict cytomegalovirus infection status, the study combined high-throughput TCR immunosequencing, statistical association of individual TCRs with disease status, and machine learning. The T cell repertoires of 700 or so subjects were profiled by immunosequencing and related to cytomegalovirus serostatus. Genome-wide SNP genotypes for about 65% of the roughly 670 donors were used in a later genetic analysis, which treated that subset as a discovery cohort. An early release that covered roughly 600 HLA-typed donors contained approximately 300 gigabases of sequencing data and some 87 million unique TCR sequences. All discovery cohort repertoires had been generated on a single sequencing platform. Typing coverage differed by locus: A, B, C, DRB1 and DQB1 were typed in roughly 620-630 donors, DQA1 in about 550, DPA1 in 600 to 610, and DPB1 in just under 490. A handful of DR-DQ haplotypes were handled as single units for association and clustering because linkage in the cohort was strong. In the later analysis, no new phenotypic data were used to find candidate immune exposures; instead, reliance was placed on TCR beta sequences and their occurrence across donors. Donor age, sex, ethnicity and CMV serostatus were compiled alongside the repertoire data. A later analysis re-analyzed previously published TCR beta repertoires from 600 to 850 donors and added high-resolution HLA genotyping to study TCR occurrence patterns. The study was designed to test whether signatures of past pathogen exposure could be identified by cataloging public T cell receptors. Besides the first cohort of 550 to 750 subjects, a separate validation cohort made up of roughly 130 different subjects was used.

The cohort consisted of hundreds of healthy bone marrow donors. At the time of sampling, every cohort member was nominally healthy, though immune exposures that went unrecorded were likely present. The donor tested CMV seronegative, placing the donor among the roughly 350 seronegative members of the cohort. Every donor gave a peripheral blood sample, and the peripheral blood mononuclear cells from that sample were used for TCR beta sequencing. Genomic DNA extraction from the blood cell samples was performed with the Qiagen DNeasy Blood Extraction Kit. General findings and caveats noted by the study authors: A further reported finding was that TCR beta sequences accurately predicted the HLA-A and HLA-B alleles for most subjects in the first cohort. According to the authors, the approach could potentially be generalized to other disease states and immunological phenotypes. In the study, roughly 160 TCR beta chains were listed as associated with cytomegalovirus. Roughly uniform sequencing depth across donors was assumed in presence/absence analyses, although this assumption may not hold. A cluster of highly shared sequence variants was judged likely to represent a technical artifact of the sequencing pipeline. The earlier analysis of some 540 of the donors excluded approximately 15 rarely observed V segments, including chromosome 9 orphons, because counts were too low. A later genetic analysis reported fewer N-insertions in productive TCRs among donors in an Asian-associated ancestry cluster than the roughly 620-donor mean. Only TCR beta chains were sequenced in this cohort, and the absence of alpha or paired-chain data limited detectable features. In a later analysis, TCR association rates were found to vary across HLA loci, with the most associated TCRs seen for DRB1 alleles and the fewest for HLA-C alleles. CMV serostatus was the only immune exposure information available for the cohort. The 87-base-pair reads could not distinguish some IMGT-functional V segments, including TRBV6-2 and TRBV6-3, so those segments were excluded. Several of the top co-occurrence clusters appeared to be linked to parvovirus B19, influenza, CMV and Epstein-Barr virus, according to a later analysis. Broadly in line with IMGT annotations, most TCR beta V segments showed up in productive rearrangements about 87% or about 30% of the time in an earlier analysis of 587 of the donors. While some public TCRs were present in many individuals, most TCR sequences turned up only very rarely across donors. The classifier was reported to diagnose cytomegalovirus status with high specificity and sensitivity in both the original cohort and the validation cohort. Correlated functional status among segregating V segments might be attributable to linkage disequilibrium, but an unknown experimental factor could not be ruled out. A few of the identified cytomegalovirus-associated TCR beta chains were confirmed in vitro to be specific for cytomegalovirus antigens. Because some donors lacked HLA typing at each locus, the association tests relied only on the typed subset. Most CMV-associated TCR beta chains appeared to be HLA-restricted in a later analysis, and the HLA associations seemed to be driven largely by CMV exposure. A later analysis associated 15,000 or so TCR beta sequences with specific HLA alleles at a false discovery rate of 0.05. V-gene and J-gene trimming of TCR beta chains was associated with a missense DCLRE1C variant in a later genetic analysis, and the association was replicated in an independent cohort. Strong co-occurrence of HLA alleles, especially DR and DQ, made assigning TCR associations to individual alleles difficult. In a later analysis, HLA-associated TCR beta chains were found to be more clonally expanded and to have lower generation probabilities than equally common non-associated chains.

The receptor's source is a woman aged 55-75 years in good health and CMV-seronegative. The sequenced sample consisted of PBMCs. The chain is assembled from TRBV28 and TRBJ2-7, with no reliable assignment of the D segment. The CDR3 region: CASSSYGFYEQYF. The DNA is TGTGCCAGCAGTTCCTACGGTTTCTACGAGCAGTACTTC.